This T cell receptor beta chain is drawn from a study (dated by TCRdb to 2014 to 2015). Study-wide context: Whether tumor-infiltrating Tregs in breast cancer are recruited from blood Tregs or converted in situ from other CD4+ T cell subsets was tested. What the research found in general, with its limitations: Tumor memory CD4+ T cell TCR gene usage was found to cluster with blood and lymph node memory CD4+ cells and with lymph node naive CD4+ cells. The larger-cohort validation was restricted to a single TCR beta V-J rearrangement rather than whole repertoires. The greatest overlap of tumor-infiltrating Treg TCR alpha and beta sequences was observed with tumor naive CD4+ T cells, followed by blood naive CD4+ T cells.

Comment on this clonotype: It lacks a known antigen. A read error may be the cause here, since a much bigger clone is one base away.

Naive CD4+ T cells were purified with the Miltenyi Naive CD4+ T Cell Isolation kit, with Tregs depleted using CD25 microbeads. Tregs, naive and memory CD4+ T cells from tumor, blood and ipsilateral draining lymph nodes of about five breast cancer patients underwent full-length TCR alpha and beta sequencing. Tumor tissue, along with lymph nodes from ipsilateral axillary dissection, was perfused with PBS, minced, and then digested using collagenase I and hyaluronidase. Sorted cell populations were confirmed by FACS to exceed 90% purity. CDR1 SGHTA and CDR2 FQGTGA are derived from the germline V gene. Taken from cysteine to phenylalanine, the CDR3 has 16 residues. The kept DNA is CDR3 alone, 48 bases in frame from the first base. Full-length TCR variable regions were amplified by 5' RACE PCR with constant-region reverse primers, and semi-nested PCR with Nested Universal Primer A was subsequently performed. The ReliaPrep RNA Cell Miniprep System was used to extract total RNA, which was then reverse transcribed into 5'RACE-ready cDNA with the SMARTer RACE 5'/3' Kit. An Illumina MiSeq was used to sequence the full-length TCR alpha and beta libraries, which had been barcoded with multiplex adaptors. Processing in the source paper ran as follows. Sequencing data were pooled across the five patients for each of nine subset-tissue groups and compared by unsupervised clustering of TCR gene usage. The Morisita-Horn index was used to calculate repertoire similarity, with shared sequences weighted according to their contribution to each repertoire. The public reads were run again by TCRdb, first through fastp at Q25 and then through MiXCR, and only productive beta chains were kept. Each entry is one CDR3 protein sequence, shown with its most common DNA and genes. These V and J calls are TCRdb output, not the study's own analysis. The sample table shows roughly 20,000 distinct CDR3 sequences, and about 29% are seen once. The ten largest clones capture about 2% of the sample.

The clonotype was recovered from a female donor with breast cancer. The chain employs TRBV7-3 and TRBJ2-2, with the D call perhaps TRBD1 or TRBD2, each one matching 5 bases. Sequencing was performed on tumor-infiltrating naive CD4+ T cells sorted from the breast tumor. The cell subset or site label, read with the paper, signifies: naive CD4+ T cells, CD4+CD45RA+CD25-. The encoded CDR3 is CASSLTPGANAGELFF. The DNA is as follows: TGTGCCAGCAGCTTAACGCCCGGGGCGAACGCCGGGGAGCTGTTTTTT.